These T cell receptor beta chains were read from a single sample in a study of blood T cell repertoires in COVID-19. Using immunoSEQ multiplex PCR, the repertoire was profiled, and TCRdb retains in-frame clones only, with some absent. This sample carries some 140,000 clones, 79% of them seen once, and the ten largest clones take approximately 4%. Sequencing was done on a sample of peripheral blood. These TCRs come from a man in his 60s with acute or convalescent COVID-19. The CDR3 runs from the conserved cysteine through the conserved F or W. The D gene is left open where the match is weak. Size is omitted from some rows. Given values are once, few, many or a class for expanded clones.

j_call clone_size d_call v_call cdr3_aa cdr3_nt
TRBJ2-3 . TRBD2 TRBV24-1 CATSDWGGTDTQYF TGTGCCACCAGTGATTGGGGGGGTACGGATACGCAGTATTTT
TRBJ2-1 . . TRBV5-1 CASSQGQTYNEQFF TGCGCCAGCAGCCAAGGACAGACCTACAATGAGCAGTTCTTC
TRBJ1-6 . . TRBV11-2 CASSSGTNNSPLHF TGTGCCAGCAGCTCCGGGACAAATAATTCACCCCTCCACTTT
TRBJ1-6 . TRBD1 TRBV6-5 CASSYSETGVSPLHF TGTGCCAGCAGTTACTCCGAGACAGGGGTTTCACCCCTCCACTTT
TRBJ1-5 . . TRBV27 CASSDSSLGRGNQPQHF TGTGCCAGCAGTGATTCCTCCCTAGGTCGGGGCAATCAGCCCCAGCATTTT
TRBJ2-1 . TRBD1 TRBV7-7 CASSLAVGTGNNEQFF TGTGCTAGCAGCTTAGCGGTGGGGACAGGTAACAATGAGCAGTTCTTC
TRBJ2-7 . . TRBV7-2 CASSLRQSYEQYF TGTGCCAGCAGCTTGAGACAGTCGTACGAGCAGTACTTC
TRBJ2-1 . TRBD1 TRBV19 CASSISGQGSYNEQFF TGTGCCAGTAGTATCTCGGGACAGGGTTCCTACAATGAGCAGTTCTTC
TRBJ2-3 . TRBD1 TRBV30 CAWTNRGLTDTQYF TGTGCCTGGACCAACAGGGGTCTCACAGATACGCAGTATTTT
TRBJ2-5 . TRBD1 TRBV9 CASSRPGQQETQYF TGTGCCAGCAGTCGTCCGGGACAGCAAGAGACCCAGTACTTC
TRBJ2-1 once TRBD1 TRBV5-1 CASSLGQGADEQFF TGCGCCAGCAGCTTGGGACAGGGGGCGGATGAGCAGTTCTTC
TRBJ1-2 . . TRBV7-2 CASSLDLGGTYGYTF TGTGCCAGCAGCTTAGATTTGGGGGGGACCTATGGCTACACCTTC
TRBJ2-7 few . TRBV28 CASSLGSSYEQYF TGTGCCAGCAGTTTAGGGAGCTCCTACGAGCAGTACTTC
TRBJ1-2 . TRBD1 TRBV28 CASRQGEWDGYTF TGTGCCAGCAGACAGGGGGAATGGGATGGCTACACCTTC
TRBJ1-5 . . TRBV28 CASRDPRERNQPQHF TGTGCCAGCAGAGACCCACGGGAGCGCAATCAGCCCCAGCATTTT
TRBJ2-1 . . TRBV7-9 CASSLGVRGSPKSYNEQFF TGTGCCAGCAGCTTAGGGGTTCGGGGGAGCCCCAAGTCCTACAATGAGCAGTTCTTC
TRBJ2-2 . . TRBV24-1 CATGGIAGELFF TGTGCCACCGGGGGGATAGCCGGGGAGCTGTTTTTT
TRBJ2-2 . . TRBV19 CASSAGLNIGELFF TGTGCCAGTAGTGCGGGGCTGAATATCGGGGAGCTGTTTTTT